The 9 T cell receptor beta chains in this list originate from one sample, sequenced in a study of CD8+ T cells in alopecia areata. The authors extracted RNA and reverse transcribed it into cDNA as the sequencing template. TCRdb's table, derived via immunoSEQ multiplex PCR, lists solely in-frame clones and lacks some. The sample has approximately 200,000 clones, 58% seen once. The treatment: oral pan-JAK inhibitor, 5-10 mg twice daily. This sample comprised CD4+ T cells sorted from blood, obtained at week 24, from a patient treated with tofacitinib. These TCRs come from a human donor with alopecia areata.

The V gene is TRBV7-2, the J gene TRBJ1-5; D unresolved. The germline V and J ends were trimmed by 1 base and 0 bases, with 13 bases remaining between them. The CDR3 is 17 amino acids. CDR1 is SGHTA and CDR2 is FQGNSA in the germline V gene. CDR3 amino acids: CASSLVLGSNSNQPQHF. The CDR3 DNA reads TGTGCCAGCAGCTTAGTGTTGGGGTCGAATAGCAATCAGCCCCAGCATTTT.

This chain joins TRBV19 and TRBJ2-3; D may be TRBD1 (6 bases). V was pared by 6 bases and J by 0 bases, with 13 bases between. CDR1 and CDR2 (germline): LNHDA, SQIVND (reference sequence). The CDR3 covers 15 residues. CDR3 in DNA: TGTGCCAGTAGCCGCTGGACAGCTAGCACAGATACGCAGTATTTT. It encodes CASSRWTASTDTQYF.

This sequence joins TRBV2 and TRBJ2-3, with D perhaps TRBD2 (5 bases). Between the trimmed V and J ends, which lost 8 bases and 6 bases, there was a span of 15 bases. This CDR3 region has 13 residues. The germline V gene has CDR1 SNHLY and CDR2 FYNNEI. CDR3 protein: CASSGGTGDTQYF. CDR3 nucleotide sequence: TGTGCCAGCTCCGGAGGAACCGGCGATACGCAGTATTTT. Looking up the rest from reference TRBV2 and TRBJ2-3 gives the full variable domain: EPEVTQTPSHQVTQMGQEVILRCVPISNHLYFYWYRQILGQKVEFLVSFYNNEISEKSEIFDDQFSVERPDGSNFTLKIRSTKLEDSAMYFCASSGGTGDTQYFGPGTRLTVL.

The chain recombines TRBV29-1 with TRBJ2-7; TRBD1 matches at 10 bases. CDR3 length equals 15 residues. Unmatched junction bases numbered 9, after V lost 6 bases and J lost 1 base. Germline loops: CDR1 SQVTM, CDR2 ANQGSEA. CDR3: CSVLSTGGASYEQYF. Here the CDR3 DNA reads TGCAGCGTCCTCTCGACAGGGGGCGCATCCTACGAGCAGTACTTC.

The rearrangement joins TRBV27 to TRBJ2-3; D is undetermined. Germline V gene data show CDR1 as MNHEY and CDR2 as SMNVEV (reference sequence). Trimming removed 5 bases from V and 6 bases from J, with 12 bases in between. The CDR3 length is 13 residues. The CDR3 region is CASSHPGRDTQYF. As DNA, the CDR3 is TGTGCCAGCAGTCATCCCGGACGGGATACGCAGTATTTT.

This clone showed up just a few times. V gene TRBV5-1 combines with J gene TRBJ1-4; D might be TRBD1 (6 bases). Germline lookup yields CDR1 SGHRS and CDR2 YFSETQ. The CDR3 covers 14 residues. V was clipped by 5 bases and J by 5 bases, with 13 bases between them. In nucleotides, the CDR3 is TGCGCCAGCAGACCAATACAGGGAAATGAAAAACTGTTTTTT. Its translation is CASRPIQGNEKLFF.

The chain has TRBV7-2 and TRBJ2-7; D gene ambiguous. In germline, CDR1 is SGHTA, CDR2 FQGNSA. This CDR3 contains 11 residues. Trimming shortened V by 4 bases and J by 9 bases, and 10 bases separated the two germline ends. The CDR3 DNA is TGTGCCAGCAGCTCCCCCCCGGGGCAGTACTTC. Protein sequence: CASSSPPGQYF. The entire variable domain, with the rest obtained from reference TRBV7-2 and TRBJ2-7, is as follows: GAGVSQSPSNKVTEKGKDVELRCDPISGHTALYWYRQSLGQGLEFLIYFQGNSAPDKSGLPSDRFSAERTGGSVSTLTIQRTQQEDSAVYLCASSSPPGQYFGPGTRLTVT.

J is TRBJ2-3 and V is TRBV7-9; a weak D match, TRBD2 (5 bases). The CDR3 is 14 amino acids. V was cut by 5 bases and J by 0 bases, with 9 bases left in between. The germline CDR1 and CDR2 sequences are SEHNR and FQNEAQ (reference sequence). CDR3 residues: CASSHRTSTDTQYF. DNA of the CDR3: TGTGCCAGCAGCCACCGGACTAGCACAGATACGCAGTATTTT.

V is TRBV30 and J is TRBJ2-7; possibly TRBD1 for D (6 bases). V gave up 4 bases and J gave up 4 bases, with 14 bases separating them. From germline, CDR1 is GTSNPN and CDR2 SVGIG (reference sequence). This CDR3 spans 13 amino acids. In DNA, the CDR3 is TGTGCCTGGAAAACTACAGGGCGATACGAGCAGTACTTC. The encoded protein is CAWKTTGRYEQYF.